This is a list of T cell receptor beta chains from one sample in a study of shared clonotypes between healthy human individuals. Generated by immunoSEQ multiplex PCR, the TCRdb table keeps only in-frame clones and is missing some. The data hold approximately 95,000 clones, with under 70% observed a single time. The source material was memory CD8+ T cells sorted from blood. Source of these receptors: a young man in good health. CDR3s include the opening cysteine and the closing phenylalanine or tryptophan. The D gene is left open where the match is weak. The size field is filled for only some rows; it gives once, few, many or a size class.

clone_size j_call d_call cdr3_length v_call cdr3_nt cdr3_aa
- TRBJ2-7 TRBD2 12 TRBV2 TGTGCCAGCAAGGGACTAGAGGACGAGCAGTACTTC CASKGLEDEQYF
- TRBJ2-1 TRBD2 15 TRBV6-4 TGTGCCAGCAGCCGGTTGGCTAGCGGCCCCAATGAGCAGTTCTTC CASSRLASGPNEQFF
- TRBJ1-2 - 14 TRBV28 TGTGCCAGCAGCGCTACTATGGGTGGGGTTGACTACACCTTC CASSATMGGVDYTF
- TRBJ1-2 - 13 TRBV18 TGTGCCAGCTCATCAATCGGGACGAATGGCTACACCTTC CASSSIGTNGYTF
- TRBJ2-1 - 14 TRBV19 TGTGCCAGTAGTATAGCGGGAGATTACAATGAGCAGTTCTTC CASSIAGDYNEQFF
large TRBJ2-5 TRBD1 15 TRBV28 TGTGCCAGCAGCCCACCGGAAGGGACAGAAGAGACCCAGTACTTC CASSPPEGTEETQYF
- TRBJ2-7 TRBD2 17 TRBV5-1 TGCGCCAGCAGCTTGGGGGACTTAGCGGGAGGGTCCTACGAGCAGTACTTC CASSLGDLAGGSYEQYF
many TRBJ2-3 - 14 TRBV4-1 TGCGCCAGCAGCCAAGACACAGGCACAGATACGCAGTATTTT CASSQDTGTDTQYF
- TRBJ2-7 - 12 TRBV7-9 TGTGCCAGCAGCCCAGACGAGGACGAGCAGTACTTC CASSPDEDEQYF
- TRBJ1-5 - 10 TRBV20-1 TGCAGTGCTAGCCCGAAGCCCCAGCATTTT CSASPKPQHF
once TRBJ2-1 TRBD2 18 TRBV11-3 TGTGCCAGCAGCTTAGGAGGCACTCTAGCGGGAGGGTACAATGAGCAGTTCTTC CASSLGGTLAGGYNEQFF
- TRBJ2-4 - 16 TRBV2 TGTGCCAGCAGTGAGTCCCTCAGGGACACCAAAAACATTCAGTACTTC CASSESLRDTKNIQYF
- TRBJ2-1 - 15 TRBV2 TGTGCCAGCAGTGAATCTGGACTGACATACAATGAGCAGTTCTTC CASSESGLTYNEQFF
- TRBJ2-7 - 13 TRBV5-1 TGCGCCAGCAGCTTCGAAGGGTCCTACGAGCAGTACTTC CASSFEGSYEQYF
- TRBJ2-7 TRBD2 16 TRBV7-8 TGTGCCAGCAGCTTAGGGCCAGCGGGAGGTCCCTACGAGCAGTACTTC CASSLGPAGGPYEQYF
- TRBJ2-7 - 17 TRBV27 TGTGCCAGCTCTTTACCCCCCCCGGCTAGCCCGCCACCCGAGCAGTACTTC CASSLPPPASPPPEQYF
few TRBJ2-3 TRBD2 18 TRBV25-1 TGTGCCAGCAGTGGTGAGGGGACTAGCGGGAAAAGTACAGATACGCAGTATTTT CASSGEGTSGKSTDTQYF
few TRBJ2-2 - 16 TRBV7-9 TGTGCCAGCAGCCCCCTCGGGATAACCAAGACCGGGGAGCTGTTTTTT CASSPLGITKTGELFF
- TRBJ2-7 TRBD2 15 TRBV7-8 TGTGCCAGCAGCTTAGGACTAGCGGGATTGTACGAGCAGTACTTC CASSLGLAGLYEQYF
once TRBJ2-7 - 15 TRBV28 TGTGCCAGCAGTTGGTCACAAGGGTCCTCCTACGAGCAGTACTTC CASSWSQGSSYEQYF
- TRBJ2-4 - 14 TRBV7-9 TGTGCCAGCAGCGTTACAGGGTTATGGGACATTCAGTACTTC CASSVTGLWDIQYF
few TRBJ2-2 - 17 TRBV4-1 TGCGCCAGCAGCCAAGTTGCCCTAGCCGGGAGTCCCGGGGAGCTGTTTTTT CASSQVALAGSPGELFF
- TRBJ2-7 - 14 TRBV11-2 TGTGCCAGCAGCTTAGATCCGGGCTCCTACGAGCAGTACTTC CASSLDPGSYEQYF
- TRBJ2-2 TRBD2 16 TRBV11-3 TGTGCCAGCAGCTTAGGTCCATCGGGACTAGCCGGGGAGCTGTTTTTT CASSLGPSGLAGELFF
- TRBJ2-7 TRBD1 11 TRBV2 TGTGCCAGCCGGGACAGTTACGAGCAGTACTTC CASRDSYEQYF
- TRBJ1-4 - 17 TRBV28 TGTGCCAGCAGTCCTACGACACCATCAGGGGTTAATGAAAAACTGTTTTTT CASSPTTPSGVNEKLFF
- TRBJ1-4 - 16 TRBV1 TGCACCAGCAGCCAAGATCGGGGCGCAACTAATGAAAAACTGTTTTTT CTSSQDRGATNEKLFF
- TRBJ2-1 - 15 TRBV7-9 TGTGCCAGCAGCTTGCTAGCGACCTTATACAATGAGCAGTTCTTC CASSLLATLYNEQFF
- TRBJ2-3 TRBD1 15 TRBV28 TGTGCCAGCAGTTTAAGAGGGGGCGGCACAGATACGCAGTATTTT CASSLRGGGTDTQYF
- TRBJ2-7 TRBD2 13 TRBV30 TGTGCCTGGAGTGGAGCGGGAGGGCCCGAGCAGTACTTC CAWSGAGGPEQYF
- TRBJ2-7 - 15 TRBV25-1 TGTGCCAGCAGTGAAGACAGGGCGGGGGAATACGAGCAGTACTTC CASSEDRAGEYEQYF
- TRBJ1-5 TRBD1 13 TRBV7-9 TGTGCCAGCAGCCTGACAGGGACTCAGCCCCAGCATTTT CASSLTGTQPQHF
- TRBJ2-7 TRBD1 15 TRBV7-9 TGTGCCAGCAGCTGGGAAAGACGGACAGGCGTTGAGCAGTACTTC CASSWERRTGVEQYF
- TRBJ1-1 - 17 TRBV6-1 TGTGCCAGCAGTGAAGGCCGGGCTTCCCTATCCAACCCTGAAGCTTTCTTT CASSEGRASLSNPEAFF
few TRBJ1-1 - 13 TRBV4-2 TGTGCCAGCAGCGGTAATAGCTACACTGAAGCTTTCTTT CASSGNSYTEAFF
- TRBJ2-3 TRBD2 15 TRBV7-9 TGTGCCAGCAGCGTGACTAGCGCTAGCACAGATACGCAGTATTTT CASSVTSASTDTQYF
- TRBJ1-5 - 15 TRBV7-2 TGTGCCAGCAGCTTATCCAGAGCTAGCAATCAGCCCCAGCATTTT CASSLSRASNQPQHF
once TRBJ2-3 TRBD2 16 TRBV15 TGTGCCACCAGCAGAGGGAGAGCGGGAGGGCCAGATACGCAGTATTTT CATSRGRAGGPDTQYF
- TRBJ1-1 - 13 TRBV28 TGTGCCAGCAGTTTAAGAGTGAACACTGAAGCTTTCTTT CASSLRVNTEAFF
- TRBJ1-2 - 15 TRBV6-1 TGTGCCAGCAGTGAATACGTTGATGGCTCCGATGGCTACACCTTC CASSEYVDGSDGYTF
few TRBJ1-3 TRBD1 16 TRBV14 TGTGCCAGCAGCCAAGAAGGGACAGACTCTGGAAACACCATATATTTT CASSQEGTDSGNTIYF
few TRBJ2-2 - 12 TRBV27 TGTGCCAGCAGTTTGGGTGTCGGGGAGCTGTTTTTT CASSLGVGELFF
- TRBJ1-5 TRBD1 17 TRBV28 TGTGCCAGCAGTCAAGACAGGGGGCAAGCAAGCAATCAGCCCCAGCATTTT CASSQDRGQASNQPQHF
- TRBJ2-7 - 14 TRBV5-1 TGCGCCAGCAGCTTGGGGCTTTGGGATGACGAGCAGTACTTC CASSLGLWDDEQYF